This T cell receptor beta chain was sequenced for a study of blood T cell repertoires in COVID-19. Study in general: Acute and convalescent COVID-19 specimens originated in the United States, Italy and Spain. T cells, B-cell-depleted T cells, or PBMCs provided the cDNA or gDNA that served as material.

The CDR3 runs to 19 residues. V was pared by 5 bases and J by 2 bases, with 22 bases between. In germline, CDR1 is SGHVS, CDR2 FNYEAQ. Authors' processing steps: Amplification from reference gene primers served as the basis for estimated nucleated cell counts. The data were produced by immunoSEQ multiplex PCR, yet TCRdb's version contains in-frame clones alone and is incomplete. That table is the source of V, J and clone size, and D and trimming were worked out from the DNA. The sample lists some 200,000 clones, about 88% occurring once. The source of this sequence is a man aged 35 to 55 with active or convalescent COVID-19. Sequenced input: peripheral blood. The V gene is TRBV7-6, the J gene TRBJ2-6, with D perhaps matching TRBD2 (6 bases). CDR3 bases: TGTGCCAGCAGCCCCAAGTCGACTAGGGAGATAGCTGGGGCCAACGTCCTGACTTTC. This codes for CASSPKSTREIAGANVLTF.